This T cell receptor beta chain was identified in a study of CD8+ T cells in alopecia areata. Across the study: The study gave treated patients oral tofacitinib at 5 to 10 mg twice daily.

Study-wide points: Alphabeta T cells residing in normal skin are also sequenced in scalp samples.

Note on this clone: Its specificity is unknown.

Extraction of RNA preceded its reverse transcription into cDNA, which served as the sequencing template. The data were produced by immunoSEQ multiplex PCR, yet TCRdb's version contains in-frame clones alone and is incomplete. The sample shows 200,000 to 250,000 clones, 50% to 60% of them seen only once. Individuals with alopecia areata gave both lesional scalp punch biopsies and peripheral blood for collection. Starting from PBMCs, sorting isolated CD4+ and CD8+ T cells. The CDR3 extends over 14 amino acids. V was pared by 0 bases and J by 2 bases, with 7 bases between. The germline CDR1 and CDR2 sequences are MNHEY and SMNVEV (reference sequence).

This sequence joins TRBV27 and TRBJ1-2; tentatively, D is TRBD1 (5 bases). This clonotype originated in a human donor with alopecia areata. Specimen: CD4+ T cells sorted from blood, collected at week 0. The CDR3 nucleotides are TGTGCCAGCAGTTTATCCGGGGGGAACTATGGCTACACCTTC. Translated: CASSLSGGNYGYTF.